A single sample gave rise to the 18 T cell receptor beta chains below, sequenced in a study of identical twins. In TCRdb, the 5' RACE reads were re-called with MiXCR into one record per CDR3 protein. This table holds about 660,000 distinct CDR3 sequences, 8.6% found once. These data are also associated with another study on yellow fever vaccine responses in identical twins.

The sequenced sample was PBMCs. Receptor source: a woman aged 18 to 35 in good health.

The chain is built from TRBV9 and TRBJ2-5; 15 positions match TRBD2. The CDR3 has 18 residues. Germline CDR1 reads SGDLS; CDR2 reads YYNGEE. The J segment lost 7 bases and the V segment lost 0 bases, leaving 10 bases of the junction unmatched. CDR3 protein: CASSVGGTSGGSRVTQYF. The CDR3 DNA follows: TGTGCCAGCAGCGTAGGGGGGACTAGCGGGGGGTCACGAGTGACCCAGTACTTC.

The chain recombines TRBV6-2 or TRBV6-3 with TRBJ2-2; D unclear. The germline V gene encodes CDR1 MNHEY and CDR2 SVGEGT. Trimming took 7 bases from V and 0 from J, leaving 9 bases between them. This CDR3 has 14 residues. For the CDR3, the DNA is TGTGCCAGCACTAACTTCGCGAACACCGGGGAGCTGTTTTTT. Translating gives CASTNFANTGELFF.

This clonotype came up many times. The chain has TRBV20-1 and TRBJ2-3, with TRBD2 matching 8 bases. Looked up from germline, CDR1 is DFQATT and CDR2 is SNEGSKA (reference sequence). This CDR3 has 15 residues. J lost 4 bases, V lost 4 bases, and 10 bases had no gene match. CDR3 sequence (DNA): TGCAGTGCTACTCCTGGGGGACTAGGTTCAGATACGCAGTATTTT. This translates into CSATPGGLGSDTQYF.

The genes are TRBV19 and TRBJ1-5; TRBD1 might be the D (5 bases). V was cut by 7 bases and J by 7 bases, with 17 bases left in between. CDR3 length: 14 amino acids. Germline CDR1 reads LNHDA; CDR2 reads SQIVND (reference sequence). The chain's CDR3 is CASNFRGSRQPQHF. CDR3 nucleotide sequence: TGTGCCAGTAATTTCCGGGGGAGTCGGCAGCCCCAGCATTTT. Looking up the rest from reference TRBV19 and TRBJ1-5 gives the full variable domain: DGGITQSPKYLFRKEGQNVTLSCEQNLNHDAMYWYRQDPGQGLRLIYYSQIVNDFQKGDIAEGYSVSREKKESFPLTVTSAQKNPTAFYLCASNFRGSRQPQHFGDGTRLSIL.

The rearrangement uses TRBV11-2 and TRBJ2-7; D assignment may be TRBD1 or TRBD2 (5 bases each). The CDR3 runs to 15 residues. The germline V and J ends were trimmed by 2 bases and 2 bases, with 13 bases remaining between them. Germline lookup yields CDR1 SGHAT and CDR2 FQNNGV. The chain's CDR3 is CASSLLPGSAYEQYF. The CDR3 DNA follows: TGTGCCAGCAGCTTACTACCAGGGAGTGCCTACGAGCAGTACTTC.

This clonotype was seen at least ten times. The gene calls are TRBV29-1 and TRBJ2-6; 10 bases map to TRBD1. V lost 1 base and J lost 0; bases outside the gene matches: 3. Per the germline V gene, CDR1 is SQVTM and CDR2 is ANQGSEA. CDR3 length: 17 amino acids. The CDR3 bases are TGCAGCGTTGAAGGACAGGGGGCTTCCTCTGGGGCCAACGTCCTGACTTTC. Protein: CSVEGQGASSGANVLTF.

To note about this clonotype: This clone may be a read error of a much larger clone one base away. The chain links TRBV7-2 to TRBJ1-6, with no clear D. The V gene's germline CDR1 is SGHTA and CDR2 FQGNSA. The CDR3 runs to 13 residues. The CDR3 here is CASSPQGNSPLLF. For the CDR3, the DNA is TGTGCCAGCAGCCCCCAAGGGAATTCACCCCTCCTCTTT.

Many counts were recorded for this clonotype. The V and J genes are TRBV7-2 and TRBJ2-7; perhaps D is TRBD1 or TRBD2 (5 bases each). V was cut by 5 bases and J by 9 bases, with 14 bases left in between. The CDR3 runs 12 residues. Germline V gives CDR1 SGHTA, CDR2 FQGNSA. For the CDR3, the DNA is TGTGCCAGCAGCCCCAACATGGGGGTGCAGTACTTC. Protein sequence: CASSPNMGVQYF.

The chain is built from TRBV27 and TRBJ2-2, with D unresolved. The V and J ends lost 8 bases and 2 bases respectively, with 6 bases between them. CDR1 MNHEY and CDR2 SMNVEV come from the germline V gene (reference sequence). This CDR3 is built from 12 residues. In DNA form, the CDR3 reads TGTGCCAGCCAGACTAACACCGGGGAGCTGTTTTTT. This gives the protein CASQTNTGELFF.

The J gene is TRBJ2-1, the V gene TRBV6-5, with 11 positions matching TRBD2. This CDR3 has 15 residues. The V gene's germline CDR1 is MNHEY and CDR2 SVGAGI. J lost 10 bases, V lost 3 bases, and 8 bases had no gene match. The CDR3 DNA follows: TGTGCCAGCAGTTATCTAGCGGGGGGCCAGGGCGAGCAGTTCTTC. The encoded protein is CASSYLAGGQGEQFF.

This clonotype has a count of ten or more. One end of the junction varies from germline; a read error may be responsible. This chain uses TRBV7-7 with TRBJ2-1; D might be TRBD2 (6 bases). Germline CDR1 and CDR2: SSHAT and FNYEAQ (reference sequence). The CDR3 runs to 14 residues. The CDR3 DNA reads as TGTGCTAGCAGCCGAGGTGGCGGGAACAATGAGCAGTTCTTC. The encoded protein is CASSRGGGNNEQFF.

The chain combines TRBV28 with TRBJ2-1; tentative D call: TRBD1 (6 bases). The germline gives CDR1 MDHEN, CDR2 SYDVKM. V was shortened by 5 bases and J by 0 bases, with 14 bases between the two germline ends. CDR3 length: 16 amino acids. CDR3 amino acids: CASSSRDMSSYNEQFF. The CDR3 coding sequence is TGTGCCAGCAGTAGCCGGGACATGAGCTCCTACAATGAGCAGTTCTTC. Combining the CDR3 with reference TRBV28 and TRBJ2-1 gives the whole variable domain DVKVTQSSRYLVKRTGEKVFLECVQDMDHENMFWYRQDPGLGLRLIYFSYDVKMKEKGDIPEGYSVSREKKERFSLILESASTNQTSMYLCASSSRDMSSYNEQFFGPGTRLTVL.

This clonotype was observed many times. The chain links TRBV5-1 to TRBJ2-3; D perhaps matches TRBD1 (6 bases). V was clipped by 9 bases and J by 8 bases, with 22 bases between them. CDR1 is SGHRS, CDR2 YFSETQ, per germline. This CDR3 comprises 14 residues. CDR3 sequence: CATKGDMDLTTQYF. DNA of the CDR3: TGCGCCACCAAGGGGGACATGGACTTGACTACGCAGTATTTT. Supplemented by reference TRBV5-1 and TRBJ2-3, the full variable domain reads KAGVTQTPRYLIKTRGQQVTLSCSPISGHRSVSWYQQTPGQGLQFLFEYFSETQRNKGNFPGRFSGRQFSNSRSEMNVSTLELGDSALYLCATKGDMDLTTQYFGPGTRLTVL.

This clonotype was detected a few times. The V gene is TRBV12-3 or TRBV12-4, the J gene TRBJ2-1; 9 bases fit TRBD2. The CDR3 sequence is 15 residues long. The junction had 10 bases not matched to a gene; V was cut back by 7 bases and J by 6 bases. CDR3: CASTLIAGVFNEQFF. In nucleotides, the CDR3 is TGTGCCAGCACTCTAATAGCGGGAGTATTCAATGAGCAGTTCTTC.

The chain is built from TRBV20-1 and TRBJ2-1; D gene ambiguous. Germline V gene data show CDR1 as DFQATT and CDR2 as SNEGSKA (reference sequence). The CDR3 totals 16 residues. The V and J ends lost 1 base and 5 bases respectively, with 18 bases between them. This CDR3 reads CSARGPSRARHNEQFF. In DNA form, the CDR3 reads TGCAGTGCTAGAGGACCCTCAAGGGCACGTCACAATGAGCAGTTCTTC.

In nucleotides, the CDR3 is TGCAGCGTTGAAGACCGGGACAGCTACTACAATGAGCAGTTCTTC. Its translation: CSVEDRDSYYNEQFF. The chain recombines TRBV29-1 with TRBJ2-1; 7 bases align to TRBD1. Per the germline V gene, CDR1 is SQVTM and CDR2 is ANQGSEA. V lost 0 bases, J lost 3 bases, and 5 bases stayed unmatched. The CDR3 consists of 15 residues.

This clonotype was detected only a few times. The chain recombines TRBV4-2 with TRBJ2-1; the match to TRBD1 covers 8 bases. This CDR3 is 16 amino acids long. V lost 0 bases and J lost 3; bases outside the gene matches: 4. Germline V gene lookup returns CDR1 LGHNA and CDR2 YNFKEQ. CDR3 amino acids: CASSQDITGGYNEQFF. CDR3 bases: TGTGCCAGCAGCCAAGATATAACAGGGGGCTACAATGAGCAGTTCTTC.

This clonotype was detected a few times. The chain is built from TRBV12-3 or TRBV12-4 and TRBJ1-1, with a possible D match to TRBD1 (5 bases). This CDR3 is 13 amino acids long. V was pared by 5 bases and J by 11 bases, with 18 bases between. As DNA, the CDR3 is TGTGCCAGCAGTCAGACAGCGGAGCTTGAGGCTTTCTTT. It translates to CASSQTAELEAFF.